This entry features one T cell receptor beta chain sequence. The antigen this receptor binds is unknown. The record has no base qualities; no much larger clone is one base away. Whole blood was collected in K2EDTA tubes by collaborating institutions according to the institutions' own protocols. For TCRbeta analysis, collaborators shipped samples as frozen whole blood, isolated PBMCs, or DNA extracted from either of those sample types. The data derive from a study of blood T cell repertoires in COVID-19 (dated by TCRdb to 2020 to 2022). In the study overall: Samples covering the acute and convalescent phases of COVID-19 were provided by collaborators in the United States, Italy and Spain. Where HLA class I and class II types were available, the types were taken from metadata supplied by the sample provider, not from assay-based typing. Subjects who had been exposed to COVID-19, were actively infected with it, or had recovered from it provided the deeply sampled blood TCRbeta repertoires that made up the dataset. The material from the prospective study consisted of cDNA or gDNA derived from T cells, B-cell-depleted T cells, or PBMCs. A freely available public database, intended as a resource for researchers studying the immune response to SARS-CoV-2, is where the repertoires were released. Samples were obtained from the ongoing ImmuneRACE study (first 160 participants) and from over a thousand subjects provided by 6 global collaborators. A de-identified subject ID, COVID-19 status, age in years and sex were almost always included in the sample metadata. Study-wide findings and limitations: How much clinical and demographic metadata was included differed by source and by participant, and the metadata was provided uncurated.

The immunoSEQ Assay, a bias-controlled multiplex PCR, was used to amplify TCRbeta CDR3 regions from genomic DNA. The published analysis was carried out like this. Within the assay, amplification of reference gene primers was used to estimate how many nucleated cells each sample contained. To quantify the absolute abundance of each unique TCRbeta CDR3 rearrangement, sequence reads were collapsed and filtered. For each sample, productive Simpson clonality was calculated by taking the square root of Simpson's diversity index across productive rearrangements. TCRdb mirrors the immuneACCESS table, restricted to in-frame sequences. Some clones are absent from its copies; in checked studies, under half trace to an unresolved V gene, and the reason for the others is unknown. From that table come the V and J calls and clone size; the DNA was used to work out D and trimming. The sample records approximately 270,000 clones, around 85% of which are singletons. The ten largest account for roughly 9.6% of the sample.

Reading from cysteine to phenylalanine, the CDR3 counts 14 amino acids. Only CDR3 DNA is held: 42 bases, read in frame from base 1. The germline V gene supplies CDR1 MGHRA and CDR2 YSYEKL. V and J lose 1 base and 6 bases, and a span of 9 bases separates them. In this chain, TRBV4-1 is recombined with TRBJ2-2, and the D gene may be TRBD1, 5 bases matching. The sequencing input was peripheral blood. This TCR came from a woman aged 65 to 85 with acute or convalescent COVID-19. The nucleotides read TGCGCCAGCAGCCAAGTGAGACAGTCCGGGGAGCTGTTTTTT. Translated, this is CASSQVRQSGELFF.